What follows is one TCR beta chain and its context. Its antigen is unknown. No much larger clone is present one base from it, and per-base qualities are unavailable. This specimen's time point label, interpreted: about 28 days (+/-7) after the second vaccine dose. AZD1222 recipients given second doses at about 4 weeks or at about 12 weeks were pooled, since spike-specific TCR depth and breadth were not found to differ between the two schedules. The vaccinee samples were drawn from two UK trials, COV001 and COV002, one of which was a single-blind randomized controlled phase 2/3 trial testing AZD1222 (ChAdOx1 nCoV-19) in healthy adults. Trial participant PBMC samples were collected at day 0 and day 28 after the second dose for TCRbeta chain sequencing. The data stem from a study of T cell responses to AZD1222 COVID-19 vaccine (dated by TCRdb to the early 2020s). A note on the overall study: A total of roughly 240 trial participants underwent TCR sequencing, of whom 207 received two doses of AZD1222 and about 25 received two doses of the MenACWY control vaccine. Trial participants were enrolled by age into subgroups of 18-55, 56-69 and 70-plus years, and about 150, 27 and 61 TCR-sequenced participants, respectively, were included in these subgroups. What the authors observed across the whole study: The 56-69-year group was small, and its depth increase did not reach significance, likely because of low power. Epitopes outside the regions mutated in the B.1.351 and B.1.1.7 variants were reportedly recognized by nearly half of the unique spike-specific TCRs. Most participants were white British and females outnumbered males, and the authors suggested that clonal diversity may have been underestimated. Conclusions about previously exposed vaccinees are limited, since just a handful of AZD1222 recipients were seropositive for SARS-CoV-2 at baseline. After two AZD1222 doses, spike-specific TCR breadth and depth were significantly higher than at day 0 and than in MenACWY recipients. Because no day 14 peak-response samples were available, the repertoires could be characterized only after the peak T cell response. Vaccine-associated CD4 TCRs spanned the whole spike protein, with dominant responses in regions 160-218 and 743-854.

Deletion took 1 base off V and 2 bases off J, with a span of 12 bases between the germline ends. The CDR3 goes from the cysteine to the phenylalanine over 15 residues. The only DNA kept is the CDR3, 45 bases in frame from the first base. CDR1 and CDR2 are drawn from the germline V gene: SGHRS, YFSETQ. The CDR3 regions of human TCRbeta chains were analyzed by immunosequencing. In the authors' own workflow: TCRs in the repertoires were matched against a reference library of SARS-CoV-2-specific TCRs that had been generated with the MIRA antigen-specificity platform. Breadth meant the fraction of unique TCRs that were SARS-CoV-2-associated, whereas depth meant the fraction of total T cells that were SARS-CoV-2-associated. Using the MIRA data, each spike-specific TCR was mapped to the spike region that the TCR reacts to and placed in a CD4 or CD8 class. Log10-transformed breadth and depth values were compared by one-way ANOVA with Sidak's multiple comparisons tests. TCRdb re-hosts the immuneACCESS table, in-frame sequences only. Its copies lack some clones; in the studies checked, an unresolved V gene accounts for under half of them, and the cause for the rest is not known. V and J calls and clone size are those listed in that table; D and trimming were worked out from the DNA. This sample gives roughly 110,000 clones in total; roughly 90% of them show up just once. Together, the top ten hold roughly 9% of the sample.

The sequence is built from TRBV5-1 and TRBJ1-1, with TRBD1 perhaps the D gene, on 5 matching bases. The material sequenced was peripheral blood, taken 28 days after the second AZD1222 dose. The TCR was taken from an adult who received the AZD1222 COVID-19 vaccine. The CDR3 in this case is CASSLPGRVNTEAFF. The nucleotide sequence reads TGCGCCAGCAGCTTGCCAGGCAGGGTAAACACTGAAGCTTTCTTT.